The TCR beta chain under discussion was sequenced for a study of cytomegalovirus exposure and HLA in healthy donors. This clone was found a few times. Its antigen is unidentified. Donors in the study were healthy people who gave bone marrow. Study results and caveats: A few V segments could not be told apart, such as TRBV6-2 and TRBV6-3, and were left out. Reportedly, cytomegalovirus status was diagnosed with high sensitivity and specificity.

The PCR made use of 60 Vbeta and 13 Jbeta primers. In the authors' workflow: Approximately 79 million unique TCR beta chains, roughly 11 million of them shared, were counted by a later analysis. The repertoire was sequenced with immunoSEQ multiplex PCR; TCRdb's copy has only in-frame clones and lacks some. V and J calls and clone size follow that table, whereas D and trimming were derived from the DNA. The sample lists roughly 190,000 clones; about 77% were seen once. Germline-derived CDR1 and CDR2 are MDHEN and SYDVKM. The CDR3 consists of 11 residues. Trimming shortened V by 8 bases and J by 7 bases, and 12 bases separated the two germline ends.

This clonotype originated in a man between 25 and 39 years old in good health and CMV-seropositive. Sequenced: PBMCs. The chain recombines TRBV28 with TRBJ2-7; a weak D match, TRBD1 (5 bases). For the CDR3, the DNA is TGTGCCAGCGGGGCAGGCTGGGAGCAGTACTTC. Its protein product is CASGAGWEQYF.